This T cell receptor (beta chain) emerged from a study of blood T cell repertoires in COVID-19 (dated by TCRdb to 2018 to 2020). Turning to the overall study: Samples covering the acute and convalescent phases of COVID-19 were provided by collaborators in the United States, Italy and Spain. The dataset comprised deeply sampled blood TCRbeta repertoires from subjects exposed to, actively infected with, or recovered from COVID-19. The sample metadata nearly always contained a de-identified subject ID, COVID-19 status, age in years and sex. The material from the prospective study consisted of cDNA or gDNA derived from T cells, B-cell-depleted T cells, or PBMCs. A freely available public database, intended as a resource for researchers studying the immune response to SARS-CoV-2, is where the repertoires were released. HLA class I and class II types, where available, came from metadata supplied by the sample provider rather than from assay-based typing. Samples were obtained from the ongoing ImmuneRACE study (first 160 participants) and from some 1,300 subjects provided by 6 global collaborators. General findings and caveats noted by the study authors: Clinical and demographic metadata were provided uncurated, with the amount varying by source and participant.

In regard to this clone: The specificity of this receptor is unknown. No much larger clonotype is one base removed from it; base qualities were not supplied.

TCRbeta CDR3 regions were amplified from genomic DNA by means of the immunoSEQ Assay, a bias-controlled multiplex PCR. On the study's bioinformatics: Within the assay, amplification of reference gene primers was used to estimate how many nucleated cells each sample contained. To quantify the absolute abundance of each unique TCRbeta CDR3 rearrangement, sequence reads were collapsed and filtered. For each sample, productive Simpson clonality was calculated by taking the square root of Simpson's diversity index across productive rearrangements. Held by TCRdb, this immuneACCESS table contains in-frame sequences only and omits some clones. Under half of the omission traces to an unresolved V gene where checked; the cause of the rest is unknown. V, J and clone size derive from that table, while D and trimming were established from the DNA sequence. For this sample there are 250,000 to 350,000 clones; 80% to 90% appear just once. The top ten hold about 4.1% of the sample.

Participants in the prospective study were enrolled through a virtual design, were aged about 18 to 89 years, and lived in roughly 26 United States geographic areas. Cohort assignment in the prospective study relied on participant-reported clinical history from a screening survey and a study questionnaire. Recovered participants in ImmuneRACE Cohort 3 were defined by two consecutive negative NP/OP PCR tests, clearance by a healthcare professional, or resolution of symptoms. Mobile phlebotomists in the prospective study collected whole blood, serum and a nasopharyngeal or oropharyngeal swab from every participant. Prospective study participants could optionally give additional blood draws and questionnaires over an approximately 2-month period. Before DNA extraction, prospective study blood samples were shipped either frozen or at room temperature. The CDR3 spans 13 residues, from the cysteine through the phenylalanine. Left in the record is the CDR3 DNA by itself, 39 bases read in frame from the first base. Compared with germline, V lacks 9 bases and J lacks 7 bases; bases without a gene match: 8. The germline V gene sets CDR1 to ENHRY and CDR2 to SYGVKD.

What was sequenced was PBMCs or T cells enriched from blood (not recorded which). Recombination joined TRBV10-3 with TRBJ2-2; TRBD1 agrees with 7 junctional bases. The TCR comes from a woman aged 25 to 39 who had recovered from COVID-19. The nucleotides are TGTGCCATTTCGAGACAGGGTGTCGGGGAGCTGTTTTTT. It translates to CAISRQGVGELFF.